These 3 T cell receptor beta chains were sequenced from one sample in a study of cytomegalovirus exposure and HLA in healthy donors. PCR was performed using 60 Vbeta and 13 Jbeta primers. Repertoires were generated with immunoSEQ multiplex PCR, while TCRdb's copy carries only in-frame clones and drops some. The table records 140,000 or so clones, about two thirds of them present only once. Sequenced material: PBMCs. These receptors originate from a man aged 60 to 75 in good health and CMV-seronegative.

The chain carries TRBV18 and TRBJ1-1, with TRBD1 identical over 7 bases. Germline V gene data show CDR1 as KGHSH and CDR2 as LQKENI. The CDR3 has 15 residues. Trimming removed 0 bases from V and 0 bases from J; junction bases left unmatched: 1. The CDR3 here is CASSPPGQMNTEAFF. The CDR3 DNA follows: TGTGCCAGCTCACCACCGGGACAGATGAACACTGAAGCTTTCTTT.

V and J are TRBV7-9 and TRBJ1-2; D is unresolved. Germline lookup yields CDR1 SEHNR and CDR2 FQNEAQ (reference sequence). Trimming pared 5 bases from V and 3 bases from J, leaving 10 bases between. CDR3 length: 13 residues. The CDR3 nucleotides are TGTGCCAGCAGCCCCCCTGGAGACTATGGCTACACCTTC. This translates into CASSPPGDYGYTF. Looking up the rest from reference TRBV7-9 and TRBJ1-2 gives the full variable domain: DTGVSQNPRHKITKRGQNVTFRCDPISEHNRLYWYRQTLGQGPEFLTYFQNEAQLEKSRLLSDRFSAERPKGSFSTLEIQRTEQGDSAMYLCASSPPGDYGYTFGSGTRLTVV.

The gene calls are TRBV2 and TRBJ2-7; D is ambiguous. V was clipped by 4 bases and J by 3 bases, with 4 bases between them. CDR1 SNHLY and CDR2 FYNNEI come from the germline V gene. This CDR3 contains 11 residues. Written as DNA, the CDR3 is TGTGCCAGCAGTGTCGTCTACGAGCAGTACTTC. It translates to CASSVVYEQYF. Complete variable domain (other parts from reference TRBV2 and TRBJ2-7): EPEVTQTPSHQVTQMGQEVILRCVPISNHLYFYWYRQILGQKVEFLVSFYNNEISEKSEIFDDQFSVERPDGSNFTLKIRSTKLEDSAMYFCASSVVYEQYFGPGTRLTVT.